These 8 T cell receptor beta chains originate from one sample sequenced in a study of circulating and synovial CD4+ cells in juvenile arthritis (dated by TCRdb to the mid-2010s). Library preparation was by the immunoSEQ multiplex PCR assay. TCRdb re-hosts the immuneACCESS table, in-frame sequences only. Its copies lack some clones; in the studies checked, an unresolved V gene accounts for under half of them, and the cause for the rest is not known. The sample table lists over 13,000 clones, roughly 88% of them with a count of one. The ten top clones hold less than 4.5% of the sample. The sequencing sample was made of CD4+ T cells from synovial fluid. These receptors all stem from a human patient with juvenile idiopathic arthritis. Some clones in this sample may be carry-over from other donors' samples.

The J gene is TRBJ1-5, the V gene TRBV5-1, with D perhaps TRBD1 (5 bases). Germline CDR1 SGHRS, CDR2 YFSETQ. The CDR3 consists of 14 residues. V was shortened by 0 bases and J by 4 bases, with 8 bases between the two germline ends. The chain's CDR3 is CASSLGDLNQPQHF. The CDR3 DNA reads as TGCGCCAGCAGCTTGGGGGACTTAAATCAGCCCCAGCATTTT.

The V gene is TRBV5-4, the J gene TRBJ2-2; 9 nucleotides agree with TRBD2. The junction had 5 bases not matched to a gene; V was cut back by 0 bases and J by 5 bases. The CDR3 is 16 residues long. Germline CDR1 SGHNT, CDR2 YYREEE (reference sequence). The DNA for the CDR3 is TGTGCCAGCAGCTTGGCCGTAACTAGCGGGACCGGGGAGCTGTTTTTT. Amino acid sequence: CASSLAVTSGTGELFF.

In regard to this clone: One junction end disagrees with the germline gene, perhaps due to a read error. The chain uses TRBV29-1 and TRBJ1-1, with a tentative D call TRBD1 (6 bases). This CDR3 has 14 residues. Germline assignment: CDR1 SQVTM and CDR2 ANQGSEA. This CDR3 is CSVVSGQMNTEAFF. In DNA form, the CDR3 reads TGCAGCGTTGTCAGTGGACAGATGAACACTGAAGCCTTCTTT.

V and J are TRBV5-1 and TRBJ1-2; 8 bases are shared with TRBD1. The junction had 8 bases not matched to a gene; V was cut back by 7 bases and J by 0 bases. Germline V gene data show CDR1 as SGHRS and CDR2 as YFSETQ. The CDR3 extends over 15 amino acids. The CDR3 loop reads CASGQGAGANYGYTF. Written as DNA, the CDR3 is TGCGCCAGCGGCCAGGGGGCAGGGGCTAACTATGGCTACACCTTC.

V is TRBV7-3 and J is TRBJ1-3; D uncertain. Between the trimmed V and J ends, which lost 5 bases and 2 bases, there was a span of 13 bases. Germline values: CDR1 SGHTA, CDR2 FQGTGA. This CDR3 region has 15 residues. DNA of the CDR3: TGTGCCAGCAGCCCCTATGCGGGGACTGGAAACACCATATATTTT. It is translated as CASSPYAGTGNTIYF.

This chain joins TRBV30 and TRBJ1-5; TRBD1 might be the D (6 bases). CDR3 length equals 15 residues. Trimming stripped 3 bases from V and 6 bases from J, with 18 bases between. Germline CDR1 GTSNPN, CDR2 SVGIG (reference sequence). The CDR3 is CAWSRGRGGAQPQHF. The CDR3 DNA reads TGTGCCTGGAGCCGGGGGCGCGGGGGGGCTCAGCCCCAGCATTTT.

V and J are TRBV6-5 and TRBJ1-6, with a weak D call TRBD1 (6 bases). Germline CDR1 and CDR2: MNHEY and SVGAGI. This CDR3 comprises 14 residues. V lost 6 bases and J 7 bases, leaving 13 bases between the germline ends. The DNA for the CDR3 is TGTGCCAGCAGCCGGACAGAGATAAATTCACCCCTCCACTTT. Protein sequence: CASSRTEINSPLHF.

The chain recombines TRBV4-1 with TRBJ2-6; 7 bases agree with TRBD1. The CDR3 has 14 amino acids. CDR1 is MGHRA and CDR2 is YSYEKL in the germline V gene. V shed 4 bases, J shed 10 bases, and the junction held 7 bases outside the gene matches. The CDR3 coding sequence is TGCGCCAGCAGCCCAGGGACAGTTGATAACGTCCTGACTTTC. Residues: CASSPGTVDNVLTF.